The rows below give T cell receptor beta chains drawn from one sample of a study of cytomegalovirus exposure and HLA in healthy donors. Data came from immunoSEQ multiplex PCR; TCRdb stores just in-frame clones and leaves some out. The data contain about 150,000 clones, 80% of them singletons. Input material: PBMCs. The receptors were gathered from a woman aged 40 to 55 in good health and CMV-seropositive. Both conserved end residues are part of each CDR3. The D gene is left open where the match is weak. Some rows mark clone size as missing; the rest say once, few, many or name a class of expanded clone.

clone size: .; CDR3 length: 16; J gene: TRBJ1-2; V gene: TRBV4-1; D gene: .; CDR3 DNA: TGCGCCAGCAGCCAACCTATGGCCGAAAGGAAGCGAACCTACATCTTC; CDR3 protein: CASSQPMAERKRTYIF
clone size: .; CDR3 length: 16; J gene: TRBJ2-7; V gene: TRBV4-2; D gene: .; CDR3 DNA: TGTGCCAGCAGCCAACACAGGGGACTCGCGATATACGAGCAGTACTTC; CDR3 protein: CASSQHRGLAIYEQYF
clone size: .; CDR3 length: 13; J gene: TRBJ2-7; V gene: TRBV6-5; D gene: .; CDR3 DNA: TGTGCCAGCAGTTGGGGGGAGGCCTACGAGCAGTACTTC; CDR3 protein: CASSWGEAYEQYF
clone size: .; CDR3 length: 13; J gene: TRBJ2-7; V gene: TRBV10-2; D gene: TRBD2; CDR3 DNA: TGCGCCAGCAGCCAGCGGGAGACCTACGAGCAGTACTTC; CDR3 protein: CASSQRETYEQYF
clone size: .; CDR3 length: 19; J gene: TRBJ2-2; V gene: TRBV28; D gene: TRBD2; CDR3 DNA: TGTGCCAGCAAGCAGAGGACTAGCGGGAGGGCAGCGAACACCGGGGAGCTGTTTTTT; CDR3 protein: CASKQRTSGRAANTGELFF
clone size: .; CDR3 length: 15; J gene: TRBJ1-1; V gene: TRBV19; D gene: TRBD1; CDR3 DNA: TGTGCCAGTAGTGGGGACAGGGGAGTGAACACTGAAGCTTTCTTT; CDR3 protein: CASSGDRGVNTEAFF
clone size: .; CDR3 length: 12; J gene: TRBJ2-7; V gene: TRBV29-1; D gene: TRBD2; CDR3 DNA: TGCAGCGTGACTAGCGGATCCTACGAGCAGTACTTC; CDR3 protein: CSVTSGSYEQYF
clone size: .; CDR3 length: 13; J gene: TRBJ2-7; V gene: TRBV2; D gene: .; CDR3 DNA: TGTGCCAGCAGTGAGGACTTCAACTACGAGCAGTACTTC; CDR3 protein: CASSEDFNYEQYF
clone size: .; CDR3 length: 14; J gene: TRBJ1-5; V gene: TRBV2; D gene: .; CDR3 DNA: TGTGCCAGCAGATCCCAGTATAGCAATCAGCCCCAGCATTTT; CDR3 protein: CASRSQYSNQPQHF
clone size: .; CDR3 length: 16; J gene: TRBJ2-3; V gene: TRBV10-2; D gene: TRBD2; CDR3 DNA: TGCGCCAGCAGTGATATTCTAGCGGGACCTGCAGATACGCAGTATTTT; CDR3 protein: CASSDILAGPADTQYF
clone size: once; CDR3 length: 15; J gene: TRBJ2-2; V gene: TRBV10-3; D gene: .; CDR3 DNA: TGTGCCATCAGCTCTTCGGGGGAGGTCACCGGGGAGCTGTTTTTT; CDR3 protein: CAISSSGEVTGELFF
clone size: .; CDR3 length: 14; J gene: TRBJ2-1; V gene: TRBV5-1; D gene: TRBD2; CDR3 DNA: TGCGCCAGCAGCCGACTAGCGGGAGGTCGGGAGCAGTTCTTC; CDR3 protein: CASSRLAGGREQFF
clone size: .; CDR3 length: 16; J gene: TRBJ1-4; V gene: TRBV5-6; D gene: .; CDR3 DNA: TGTGCCAGCAGCTTGGCCGCGGGTCGGAAAAATGAAAAACTGTTTTTT; CDR3 protein: CASSLAAGRKNEKLFF
clone size: .; CDR3 length: 15; J gene: TRBJ1-6; V gene: TRBV30; D gene: TRBD1; CDR3 DNA: TGTGCCTGGAGCCTACAGGGGGCCGGTAATTCACCCCTCCACTTT; CDR3 protein: CAWSLQGAGNSPLHF
clone size: .; CDR3 length: 15; J gene: TRBJ2-2; V gene: TRBV7-7; D gene: .; CDR3 DNA: TGTGCTAGCACCTGGGGGGGGCTTGAAACCGGGGAGCTGTTTTTT; CDR3 protein: CASTWGGLETGELFF
clone size: .; CDR3 length: 17; J gene: TRBJ2-1; V gene: TRBV1; D gene: .; CDR3 DNA: TGCACCAGCAGCCAAGGCCCTAGGTGGGGGGGTTCAGGGGAGCAGTTCTTC; CDR3 protein: CTSSQGPRWGGSGEQFF
clone size: once; CDR3 length: 16; J gene: TRBJ2-2; V gene: TRBV6-4; D gene: .; CDR3 DNA: TGTGCCAGCAGTGTCTCGGCGGGACCCAGTCTTGGGGAGCTGTTTTTT; CDR3 protein: CASSVSAGPSLGELFF
clone size: once; CDR3 length: 13; J gene: TRBJ2-1; V gene: TRBV7-3; D gene: .; CDR3 DNA: TGTGCCAGCAGCAAGGAACTAGTTGCTGAGCAGTTCTTC; CDR3 protein: CASSKELVAEQFF
clone size: .; CDR3 length: 15; J gene: TRBJ1-2; V gene: TRBV18; D gene: .; CDR3 DNA: TGTGCCAGCTCACGCGGACAGACGGGGAATGATGGCTACACCTTC; CDR3 protein: CASSRGQTGNDGYTF
clone size: .; CDR3 length: 14; J gene: TRBJ2-7; V gene: TRBV19; D gene: .; CDR3 DNA: TGTGCCAGTAGTACGGGGACAAAGGAAGGCGAGCAGTACTTC; CDR3 protein: CASSTGTKEGEQYF
clone size: .; CDR3 length: 15; J gene: TRBJ2-7; V gene: TRBV6-6; D gene: TRBD1; CDR3 DNA: TGTGCCAGCAGTTTTGACAGGGCGGATACCTACGAGCAGTACTTC; CDR3 protein: CASSFDRADTYEQYF
clone size: .; CDR3 length: 14; J gene: TRBJ2-7; V gene: TRBV5-1; D gene: TRBD1; CDR3 DNA: TGCGCCAGCAGCACCCAAGGACAGGGGGGCGAGCAGTACTTC; CDR3 protein: CASSTQGQGGEQYF
clone size: .; CDR3 length: 13; J gene: TRBJ1-1; V gene: TRBV5-1; D gene: .; CDR3 DNA: TGCGCCAGCAGCCCTACCCAGAACACTGAAGCTTTCTTT; CDR3 protein: CASSPTQNTEAFF
clone size: once; CDR3 length: 14; J gene: TRBJ2-5; V gene: TRBV15; D gene: .; CDR3 DNA: TGTGCCACAACCCTGGGCAGAAACCAAGAGACCCAGTACTTC; CDR3 protein: CATTLGRNQETQYF
clone size: .; CDR3 length: 20; J gene: TRBJ1-2; V gene: TRBV28; D gene: TRBD1; CDR3 DNA: TGTGCCAGCAGTTCTAATCTAGGGGGACAGGGTGTCCAAGCTAACTATGGCTACACCTTC; CDR3 protein: CASSSNLGGQGVQANYGYTF
clone size: .; CDR3 length: 15; J gene: TRBJ2-1; V gene: TRBV10-1; D gene: .; CDR3 DNA: TGCGCCAGCTCTATGGGCCACCGGGAAAACAATGAGCAGTTCTTC; CDR3 protein: CASSMGHRENNEQFF
clone size: .; CDR3 length: 14; J gene: TRBJ2-7; V gene: TRBV7-6; D gene: TRBD1; CDR3 DNA: TGTGCCAGCAGCGGTAAGGGACAGGCGTACGAGCAGTACTTC; CDR3 protein: CASSGKGQAYEQYF
clone size: .; CDR3 length: 13; J gene: TRBJ1-1; V gene: TRBV5-1; D gene: .; CDR3 DNA: TGCGCCAGCAGCTTACTGGGGGGGGCTGAAGCTTTCTTT; CDR3 protein: CASSLLGGAEAFF
clone size: .; CDR3 length: 15; J gene: TRBJ2-1; V gene: TRBV5-1; D gene: .; CDR3 DNA: TGCGCCAGCAGCCCAGGGACTGGCTCCTACAATGAGCAGTTCTTC; CDR3 protein: CASSPGTGSYNEQFF
clone size: .; CDR3 length: 13; J gene: TRBJ1-1; V gene: TRBV11-2; D gene: .; CDR3 DNA: TGTGCCAGCAGCTTGACAAGAAGCACTGAAGCTTTCTTT; CDR3 protein: CASSLTRSTEAFF
clone size: .; CDR3 length: 14; J gene: TRBJ2-1; V gene: TRBV29-1; D gene: .; CDR3 DNA: TGCAGCACCCCCGGGGCTAGCGCCCGTGTTGAGCAGTTCTTC; CDR3 protein: CSTPGASARVEQFF
clone size: .; CDR3 length: 16; J gene: TRBJ2-3; V gene: TRBV5-8; D gene: .; CDR3 DNA: TGTGCCAGCAGCTTAAGCGGTCTCCCTAGCACAGATACGCAGTATTTT; CDR3 protein: CASSLSGLPSTDTQYF
clone size: .; CDR3 length: 14; J gene: TRBJ1-2; V gene: TRBV6-5; D gene: .; CDR3 DNA: TGTGCCAGCAGTTACTCCGGGATATCCAACGGCTACACCTTC; CDR3 protein: CASSYSGISNGYTF
clone size: few; CDR3 length: 13; J gene: TRBJ1-1; V gene: TRBV6-5; D gene: .; CDR3 DNA: TGTGCCAGCAAGGTGACTCAGAACACTGAAGCTTTCTTT; CDR3 protein: CASKVTQNTEAFF
clone size: once; CDR3 length: 13; J gene: TRBJ2-7; V gene: TRBV29-1; D gene: .; CDR3 DNA: TGCAGCGTTGAATGGCGGGGTCACCGCGAGCAGTACTTC; CDR3 protein: CSVEWRGHREQYF
clone size: .; CDR3 length: 14; J gene: TRBJ2-5; V gene: TRBV6-5; D gene: .; CDR3 DNA: TGTGCCAGCAGTTACCAAGGTGCGGAAGAGACCCAGTACTTC; CDR3 protein: CASSYQGAEETQYF
clone size: .; CDR3 length: 13; J gene: TRBJ1-5; V gene: TRBV30; D gene: TRBD1; CDR3 DNA: TGTGCCTGGAGTACAGGGGGCGATCAGCCCCAGCATTTT; CDR3 protein: CAWSTGGDQPQHF
clone size: .; CDR3 length: 14; J gene: TRBJ2-1; V gene: TRBV18; D gene: .; CDR3 DNA: TGTGCCAGCTCACTCAATGACAGAGTTAATGAGCAGTTCTTC; CDR3 protein: CASSLNDRVNEQFF
clone size: once; CDR3 length: 12; J gene: TRBJ1-2; V gene: TRBV30; D gene: .; CDR3 DNA: TGTGCCTGGGTGGACAGAGCCTATGGCTACACCTTC; CDR3 protein: CAWVDRAYGYTF
clone size: few; CDR3 length: 11; J gene: TRBJ2-3; V gene: TRBV11-3; D gene: .; CDR3 DNA: TGTGCCAGCAGCTTAGTTAGTGTTCTGTATTTT; CDR3 protein: CASSLVSVLYF
clone size: .; CDR3 length: 15; J gene: TRBJ1-5; V gene: TRBV7-9; D gene: TRBD1; CDR3 DNA: TGTGCCAGCAGCTCTACGGACAGGGGGCTTCAGCCCCAGCATTTT; CDR3 protein: CASSSTDRGLQPQHF
clone size: .; CDR3 length: 16; J gene: TRBJ2-2; V gene: TRBV28; D gene: .; CDR3 DNA: TGTGCCAGCACCGAAAGAGGCATCGCGAACACCGGGGAGCTGTTTTTT; CDR3 protein: CASTERGIANTGELFF
clone size: .; CDR3 length: 13; J gene: TRBJ2-2; V gene: TRBV9; D gene: .; CDR3 DNA: TGTGCCAGCAGCTCGCGGAGCACCGGGGAGCTGTTTTTT; CDR3 protein: CASSSRSTGELFF
clone size: once; CDR3 length: 12; J gene: TRBJ1-1; V gene: TRBV28; D gene: .; CDR3 DNA: TGTGCCAGCAGTTTAGGACAGATGATAGCTTTCTTT; CDR3 protein: CASSLGQMIAFF
clone size: .; CDR3 length: 16; J gene: TRBJ1-2; V gene: TRBV6-6; D gene: .; CDR3 DNA: TGTGCCAGCAGTTACTCGACAGCAGGGGCTGGCTATGGCTACACCTTC; CDR3 protein: CASSYSTAGAGYGYTF
clone size: .; CDR3 length: 16; J gene: TRBJ1-2; V gene: TRBV4-1; D gene: .; CDR3 DNA: TGCGCCAGCAGCCAAGGGGCCGGGGGAGCAGACTATGGCTACACCTTC; CDR3 protein: CASSQGAGGADYGYTF
clone size: .; CDR3 length: 16; J gene: TRBJ2-2; V gene: TRBV5-1; D gene: TRBD2; CDR3 DNA: TGCGCCAGCAGCTTGAGGCGGGAGGGCCCCACCGGGGAGCTGTTTTTT; CDR3 protein: CASSLRREGPTGELFF
clone size: few; CDR3 length: 15; J gene: TRBJ1-5; V gene: TRBV5-1; D gene: .; CDR3 DNA: TGCGCCAGCAGCCCCGAGGGGGATTCCAATCAGCCCCAGCATTTT; CDR3 protein: CASSPEGDSNQPQHF
clone size: .; CDR3 length: 13; J gene: TRBJ2-3; V gene: TRBV6-4; D gene: .; CDR3 DNA: TGTGCCAGCAGTGCGGAGGTTACAGATACGCAGTATTTT; CDR3 protein: CASSAEVTDTQYF
clone size: .; CDR3 length: 15; J gene: TRBJ1-3; V gene: TRBV7-2; D gene: .; CDR3 DNA: TGTGCCAGCAGCTCACAGGGATTCAGTGGAAACACCATATATTTT; CDR3 protein: CASSSQGFSGNTIYF
clone size: .; CDR3 length: 14; J gene: TRBJ2-7; V gene: TRBV25-1; D gene: TRBD1; CDR3 DNA: TGTGCCAGCAGTGCTCCGGGACAGTCCTACGAGCAGTACTTC; CDR3 protein: CASSAPGQSYEQYF
clone size: few; CDR3 length: 11; J gene: TRBJ1-5; V gene: TRBV28; D gene: .; CDR3 DNA: TGTGCCAGCAAGGGGAACCAGCCCCAGCATTTT; CDR3 protein: CASKGNQPQHF
clone size: .; CDR3 length: 15; J gene: TRBJ1-1; V gene: TRBV4-2; D gene: .; CDR3 DNA: TGTGCCAGCAGCCTCAGTGGGCCAGCCCCATCTGAAGCTTTCTTT; CDR3 protein: CASSLSGPAPSEAFF